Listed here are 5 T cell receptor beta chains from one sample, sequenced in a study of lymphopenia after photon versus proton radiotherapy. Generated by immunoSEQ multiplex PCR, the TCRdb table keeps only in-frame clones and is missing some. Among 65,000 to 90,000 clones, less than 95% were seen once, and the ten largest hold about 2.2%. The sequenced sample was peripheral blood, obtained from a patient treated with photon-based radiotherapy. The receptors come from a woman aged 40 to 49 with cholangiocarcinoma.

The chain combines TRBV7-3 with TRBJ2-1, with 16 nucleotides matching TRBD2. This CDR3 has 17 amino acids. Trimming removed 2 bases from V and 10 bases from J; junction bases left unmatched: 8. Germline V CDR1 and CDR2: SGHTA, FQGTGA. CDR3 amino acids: CASSLLPGTSGGVEQFF. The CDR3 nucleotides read TGTGCCAGCAGCTTACTTCCCGGGACTAGCGGGGGGGTGGAGCAGTTCTTC.

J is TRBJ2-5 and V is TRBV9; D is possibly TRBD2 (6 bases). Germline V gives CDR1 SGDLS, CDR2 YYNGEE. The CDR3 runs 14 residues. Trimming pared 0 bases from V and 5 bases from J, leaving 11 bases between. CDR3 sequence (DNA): TGTGCCAGCAGCGTAGCTGGGGGGTTGGAGACCCAGTACTTC. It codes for CASSVAGGLETQYF.

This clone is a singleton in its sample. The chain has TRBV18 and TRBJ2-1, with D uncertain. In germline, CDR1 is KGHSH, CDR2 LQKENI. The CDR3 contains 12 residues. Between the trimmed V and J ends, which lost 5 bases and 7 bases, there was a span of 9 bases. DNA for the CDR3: TGTGCCAGCTCATTCGAGACTAATGAGCAGTTCTTC. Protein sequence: CASSFETNEQFF.

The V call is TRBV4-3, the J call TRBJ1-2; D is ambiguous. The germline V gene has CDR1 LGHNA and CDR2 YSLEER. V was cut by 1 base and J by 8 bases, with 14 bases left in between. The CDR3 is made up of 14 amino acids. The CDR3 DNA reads TGCGCCAGCAGCCAAGTTCCCACGGAAGGAGGCTACACCTTC. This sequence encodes CASSQVPTEGGYTF.

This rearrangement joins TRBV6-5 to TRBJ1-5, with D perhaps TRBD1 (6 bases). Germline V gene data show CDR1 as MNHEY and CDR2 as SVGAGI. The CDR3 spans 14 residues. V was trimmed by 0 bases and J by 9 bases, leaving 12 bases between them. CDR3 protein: CASSYSSQGLPQHF. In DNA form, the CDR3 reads TGTGCCAGCAGTTACTCGTCACAGGGATTGCCCCAGCATTTT.